The 26 T cell receptor beta chains below come from one sample, sequenced in a study of PD-1 blockade in classical Hodgkin lymphoma. The sample's time point: cycle 4 day 1 (C4D1), after less than 7 weeks of nivolumab. Every patient experienced relapse after autologous stem cell transplantation, and brentuximab vedotin exposure varied. By magnetic negative selection, CD4+ T cells were purified from thawed PBMCs. Only in-frame clones appear in the TCRdb table, and some are missing; sequencing was by immunoSEQ multiplex PCR. Of 15,000 to 25,000 clones listed, roughly 85% are singletons. The sequences come from CD4+ T cells from blood, collected before the fourth cycle of nivolumab. Receptors originate from a human donor with classical Hodgkin lymphoma.

The rearrangement links TRBV14 to TRBJ1-2; TRBD1 aligns across 10 bases. CDR1 SGHDN and CDR2 FVKESK come from the germline V gene. Trimming cost V 4 bases and J 7 bases; bases outside gene matches: 9. This CDR3 comprises 15 residues. The CDR3 sequence is CASSLSRQGAGGYTF. In DNA, the CDR3 is TGTGCCAGCAGCCTTTCACGACAGGGGGCTGGTGGCTACACCTTC.

The chain employs TRBV18 and TRBJ2-1; no definite D call. Trimming removed 3 bases at V and 5 bases at J, with 11 bases between. The CDR3 sequence is 14 residues long. Germline lookup yields CDR1 KGHSH and CDR2 LQKENI. The chain's CDR3 is CASSPTVVDNEQFF. Here the CDR3 DNA reads TGTGCCAGCTCACCGACCGTAGTAGACAATGAGCAGTTCTTC.

The CDR3 nucleotides read TGTGCCAGCAGCAAAGAGGATACAGTCGGGCTCTACCTCGAGCAGTACTTC. Translating gives CASSKEDTVGLYLEQYF. The rearrangement uses TRBV21-1 and TRBJ2-7. TRBV21-1 is labeled a pseudogene. CDR3 length: 17 amino acids.

The CDR3 region is CASSPVQGQGSRTGELFF. The CDR3 nucleotides read TGTGCCAGCAGCCCAGTGCAGGGACAGGGTTCGAGGACCGGGGAGCTGTTTTTT. J is TRBJ2-2 and V is TRBV28; 9 positions match TRBD1. The CDR3 consists of 18 residues. In germline, CDR1 is MDHEN, CDR2 SYDVKM. Losses at the gene ends were 6 bases for V and 5 bases for J; bases not matched to a gene: 16.

This clone has only one observation. The rearrangement uses TRBV10-1 and TRBJ2-1; 8 bases line up with TRBD2. Per the germline V gene, CDR1 is WNHNN and CDR2 is SYGVQD (reference sequence). The CDR3 runs to 14 residues. After removal of 5 bases from V and 7 bases from J, the junction contained 7 bases not matched to a gene. The CDR3: CASSRSGSSNEQFF. The DNA for the CDR3 is TGCGCCAGCAGTAGGAGCGGGAGTTCGAATGAGCAGTTCTTC.

The chain has TRBV10-3 and TRBJ1-1, with 10 bases fitting TRBD1. Looked up from germline, CDR1 is ENHRY and CDR2 is SYGVKD. After removal of 6 bases from V and 4 bases from J, the junction contained 2 bases not matched to a gene. The CDR3 totals 13 residues. CDR3 coding DNA: TGTGCCATCAGGGACAGGGGGGGCACTGAAGCTTTCTTT. It codes for CAIRDRGGTEAFF.

The chain combines TRBV19 with TRBJ2-7; D is unclear. The germline V gene has CDR1 LNHDA and CDR2 SQIVND (reference sequence). The V and J ends lost 4 bases and 1 base respectively, with 8 bases between them. The CDR3 is 13 amino acids. Here the CDR3 DNA reads TGTGCCAGTAGTAGGTCAGCGTCCTACGAGCAGTACTTC. Its protein is CASSRSASYEQYF.

The J gene is TRBJ1-1, the V gene TRBV5-1; 7 bases fit TRBD1. This CDR3 comprises 16 residues. The junction had 7 bases not matched to a gene; V was cut back by 0 bases and J by 2 bases. CDR1 SGHRS and CDR2 YFSETQ come from the germline V gene. The CDR3 reads CASSLVPQGVNTEAFF. The CDR3 DNA reads TGCGCCAGCAGCTTGGTTCCTCAGGGGGTAAACACTGAAGCTTTCTTT.

The chain links TRBV5-1 to TRBJ2-1; D assignment may be TRBD1 or TRBD2 (5 bases each). V was cut by 2 bases and J by 7 bases, with 16 bases left in between. Looked up from germline, CDR1 is SGHRS and CDR2 is YFSETQ. There are 15 residues in the CDR3. CDR3 protein: CASSFVGPGANEQFF. In nucleotides, the CDR3 is TGCGCCAGCAGCTTCGTGGGACCCGGGGCGAATGAGCAGTTCTTC.

The genes are TRBV6-6 and TRBJ2-3, with D perhaps being TRBD1 or TRBD2 (6 bases each). The CDR3 spans 14 residues. The V gene's germline CDR1 is MNHNY and CDR2 SVGAGI (reference sequence). Trimming pared 8 bases from V and 3 bases from J, leaving 15 bases between. The CDR3 reads CASGMWGATDTQYF. Written as DNA, the CDR3 is TGTGCCAGCGGAATGTGGGGGGCGACAGATACGCAGTATTTT.

This chain joins TRBV2 and TRBJ1-4; D gene unclear. CDR1 and CDR2 (germline): SNHLY, FYNNEI. The CDR3 runs to 16 residues. The germline V and J ends were trimmed by 3 bases and 8 bases, with 19 bases remaining between them. CDR3 loop: CASSDNGPTGREKLFF. CDR3 in DNA: TGTGCCAGCAGTGATAACGGACCCACCGGTAGAGAAAAACTGTTTTTT. Full variable domain (missing parts from reference TRBV2 and TRBJ1-4): EPEVTQTPSHQVTQMGQEVILRCVPISNHLYFYWYRQILGQKVEFLVSFYNNEISEKSEIFDDQFSVERPDGSNFTLKIRSTKLEDSAMYFCASSDNGPTGREKLFFGSGTQLSVL.

The chain couples TRBV19 to TRBJ1-4, with 9 bases that match TRBD1. The CDR3 sequence is 16 residues long. With V trimmed by 6 bases and J by 2 bases, 7 bases remained unmatched. Germline V gene data show CDR1 as LNHDA and CDR2 as SQIVND (reference sequence). CDR3 nucleotides: TGTGCCAGTAGGGGCTCGGGACAGGGCACTAATGAAAAACTGTTTTTT. This codes for CASRGSGQGTNEKLFF.

The chain couples TRBV7-9 to TRBJ1-1; 8 bases match TRBD1. The V segment lost 2 bases and the J segment 7 bases; nucleotides outside the gene matches: 3. The germline gives CDR1 SEHNR, CDR2 FQNEAQ (reference sequence). The CDR3 loop spans 13 amino acids. The DNA for the CDR3 is TGTGCCAGCAGCTTACAGGGGGCGGTTGAAGCTTTCTTT. It specifies CASSLQGAVEAFF.

This clone came up a few times. This chain connects TRBV9 to TRBJ2-5, with TRBD2 identical over 8 bases. V shed 0 bases, J shed 1 base, and the junction held 5 bases outside the gene matches. Germline values: CDR1 SGDLS, CDR2 YYNGEE. This CDR3 is built from 16 residues. In DNA form, the CDR3 reads TGTGCCAGCAGCGTAGCGGTAGCGGGGCTCCAAGAGACCCAGTACTTC. Translating it yields CASSVAVAGLQETQYF.

The chain uses TRBV5-1 and TRBJ2-1; TRBD1 might be the D (6 bases). CDR1 SGHRS and CDR2 YFSETQ come from the germline V gene. V was clipped by 4 bases and J by 0 bases, with 11 bases between them. There are 15 residues in the CDR3. Here the CDR3 reads CASSEGTSSYNEQFF. As DNA, the CDR3 is TGCGCCAGCAGCGAAGGGACAAGCTCCTACAATGAGCAGTTCTTC.

V and J are TRBV6-5 and TRBJ1-4; D unresolved. Trimming shortened V by 0 bases and J by 0 bases, and 8 bases separated the two germline ends. This CDR3 spans 16 amino acids. Germline lookup yields CDR1 MNHEY and CDR2 SVGAGI. CDR3 DNA: TGTGCCAGCAGTTACTCGACGGACCCAACTAATGAAAAACTGTTTTTT. Amino acid sequence: CASSYSTDPTNEKLFF.

J is TRBJ1-4 and V is TRBV7-9, with D maybe TRBD1 (5 bases). The ends were cut back, 4 bases at V and 8 bases at J, with 14 bases in the middle. This CDR3 region has 14 residues. Per the germline V gene, CDR1 is SEHNR and CDR2 is FQNEAQ (reference sequence). CDR3 residues: CASSSGREGEKLFF. The CDR3 nucleotides are TGTGCCAGCAGCTCCGGACGCGAGGGGGAAAAACTGTTTTTT.

The chain is built from TRBV5-4 and TRBJ2-3, with a weak D call TRBD2 (6 bases). This CDR3 has 15 residues. Trimming took off 4 bases at V and 4 bases at J, with 16 bases between the two ends. CDR1 SGHNT and CDR2 YYREEE come from the germline V gene (reference sequence). CDR3 loop: CASSPRGGTADTQYF. DNA for the CDR3: TGTGCCAGCAGCCCCCGCGGCGGGACGGCAGATACGCAGTATTTT.

The chain carries TRBV28 and TRBJ2-1, with D perhaps being TRBD1 or TRBD2 (5 bases each). The V gene lost 6 bases and the J gene lost 4 bases, with 13 bases spanning the gap. CDR3 length equals 14 residues. Germline CDR1 is MDHEN and CDR2 is SYDVKM. The CDR3: CASSSGPNYNEQFF. In DNA form, the CDR3 reads TGTGCCAGCAGCTCGGGACCGAATTACAATGAGCAGTTCTTC.

The chain employs TRBV28 and TRBJ1-2; the match to TRBD1 covers 7 bases. Germline CDR1 reads MDHEN; CDR2 reads SYDVKM. V trimming: 6 bases; J trimming: 0 bases; junction bases outside the gene matches: 7. The CDR3 totals 15 residues. The CDR3 spells CASRITTGANYGYTF. CDR3 DNA: TGTGCCAGCAGGATTACAACAGGGGCTAACTATGGCTACACCTTC.

This chain joins TRBV5-8 and TRBJ2-3; 9 bases line up with TRBD2. Germline CDR1 and CDR2: SGHTS and YDEGEE. V shed 3 bases, J shed 3 bases, and the junction held 5 bases outside the gene matches. The CDR3 has 15 residues. The CDR3 region is CASSSAGGGTDTQYF. CDR3 in DNA: TGTGCCAGCAGCTCAGCGGGAGGTGGGACAGATACGCAGTATTTT.

This clone showed up just once. V usage is TRBV6-5 and J usage is TRBJ2-1; D is ambiguous. From germline, CDR1 is MNHEY and CDR2 SVGAGI. The V and J ends lost 0 bases and 4 bases respectively, with 10 bases between them. The CDR3 consists of 15 residues. Written as DNA, the CDR3 is TGTGCCAGCAGTTACTCGAAAATGGGTTACAATGAGCAGTTCTTC. It is translated as CASSYSKMGYNEQFF.

The chain employs TRBV2 and TRBJ2-7; D could derive from TRBD1 or TRBD2 (5 bases each). Germline CDR1 is SNHLY and CDR2 is FYNNEI. The CDR3 consists of 15 residues. V was shortened by 3 bases and J by 4 bases, with 16 bases between the two germline ends. The CDR3 region has the DNA TGTGCCAGCAGTGAGTTCGGGACGTTAATTTACGAGCAGTACTTC. Protein product: CASSEFGTLIYEQYF. Complete variable domain (other parts from reference TRBV2 and TRBJ2-7): EPEVTQTPSHQVTQMGQEVILRCVPISNHLYFYWYRQILGQKVEFLVSFYNNEISEKSEIFDDQFSVERPDGSNFTLKIRSTKLEDSAMYFCASSEFGTLIYEQYFGPGTRLTVT.

The chain uses TRBV29-1 and TRBJ2-3; D not resolved. In germline, CDR1 is SQVTM, CDR2 ANQGSEA. The CDR3 has 12 amino acids. Trimming removed 4 bases at V and 2 bases at J, with 7 bases between. The CDR3 is CSVVEITDTQYF. Here the CDR3 DNA reads TGCAGCGTTGTTGAAATCACAGATACGCAGTATTTT.

J is TRBJ2-1 and V is TRBV6-1; 8 nucleotides agree with TRBD2. The V and J ends lost 4 bases and 5 bases, in that order; junction bases with no gene match: 10. Germline CDR1 is MNHNS and CDR2 is SASEGT. The length of the CDR3 is 16 residues. The CDR3 here is CASSVRTGTRNNEQFF. DNA of the CDR3: TGTGCCAGCAGTGTCCGGACCGGGACTAGGAACAATGAGCAGTTCTTC.

This chain links TRBV18 with TRBJ2-4; D gene ambiguous. This CDR3 has 13 residues. The V gene lost 3 bases and the J gene lost 8 bases, with 11 bases spanning the gap. CDR1 and CDR2 from the germline V gene are KGHSH and LQKENI. The CDR3 here is CASSPESFDIQYF. The CDR3 DNA sequence: TGTGCCAGCTCACCTGAGTCTTTCGACATTCAGTACTTC. Variable domain in full (rest from reference TRBV18 and TRBJ2-4): NAGVMQNPRHLVRRRGQEARLRCSPMKGHSHVYWYRQLPEEGLKFMVYLQKENIIDESGMPKERFSAEFPKEGPSILRIQQVVRGDSAAYFCASSPESFDIQYFGAGTRLSVL.